Detailed here is one T cell receptor beta chain. Under the authors' procedure: For nucleated cells, counts were estimated from reference gene primer amplification. Assay: immunoSEQ multiplex PCR; the TCRdb copy retains only in-frame clones and omits some. The DNA was the basis for D and trimming; V, J and clone size are from that table. Of about 200,000 clones in the sample, more than 75% are singletons; the top ten hold 4.9%. The data stem from a study of blood T cell repertoires in COVID-19. Study as a whole: Acute and convalescent COVID-19 specimens originated in the United States, Italy and Spain.

The sequencing input was peripheral blood. The source is a woman of 80 years or more with acute or convalescent COVID-19.

The CDR3: CASRFQGTNEKLFF. CDR3 bases: TGTGCCAGCAGATTTCAGGGAACTAATGAAAAACTGTTTTTT. The chain has TRBV6-6 and TRBJ1-4; D might be TRBD1 (5 bases). Trimming cost V 6 bases and J 1 base, with 9 bases left between them. CDR3 length: 14 amino acids. Germline CDR1 MNHNY, CDR2 SVGAGI (reference sequence).